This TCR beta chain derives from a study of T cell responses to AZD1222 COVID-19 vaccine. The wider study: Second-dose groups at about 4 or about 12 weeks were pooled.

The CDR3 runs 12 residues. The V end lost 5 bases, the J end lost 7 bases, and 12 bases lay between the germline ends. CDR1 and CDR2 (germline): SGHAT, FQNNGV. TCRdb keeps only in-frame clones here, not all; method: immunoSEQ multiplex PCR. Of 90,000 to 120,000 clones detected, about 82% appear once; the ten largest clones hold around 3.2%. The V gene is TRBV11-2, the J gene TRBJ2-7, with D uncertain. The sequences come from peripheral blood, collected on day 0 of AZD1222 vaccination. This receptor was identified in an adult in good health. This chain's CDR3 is CASSPLLAEQYF. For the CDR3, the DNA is TGTGCCAGCAGCCCTCTTCTGGCGGAGCAGTACTTC.